These 9 T cell receptor beta chains were all obtained from the same sample, sequenced in a study of regulatory T cells in long-lasting Graves disease. Through Arm-PCR of CDR3 regions and iRepertoire HTBI primers, TCR beta libraries were built. TCRdb re-called the multiplex PCR reads through MiXCR, storing one row per CDR3 protein. The sample holds about 440,000 distinct CDR3 sequences, 16% seen once. Documented time point: newly diagnosed GD, antithyroid drugs for less than 3 months. RNA from PBMCs was the source of the TCR library. The data also belong to a second study, concerning T cells in Graves' hyperthyroidism and ophthalmopathy.

Specimen: peripheral blood mononuclear cells (PBMCs), collected at new diagnosis, from a patient treated with antithyroid drugs. These receptors originate from a woman aged 25 to 45 with Graves disease.

Only a few counts were recorded for this clonotype. The chain employs TRBV10-3 and TRBJ2-1, with 9 bases lining up with TRBD1. Germline lookup yields CDR1 ENHRY and CDR2 SYGVKD. The CDR3 runs 16 residues. V shed 7 bases, J shed 8 bases, and the junction held 15 bases outside the gene matches. The CDR3 bases are TGTGCCATCACTAGATCACCGGGACAGGGAGGCTATGAGCAGTTCTTC. Encoded protein: CAITRSPGQGGYEQFF.

This clonotype has just a few counts. A clone one base away is much larger, so this may be a read error. This rearrangement joins TRBV28 to TRBJ2-7, with TRBD1 identical over 10 bases. Germline loops: CDR1 MDHEN, CDR2 SYDVKM. Trimming took 3 bases from V and 12 from J; bases not matched to a gene: 11. CDR3 length: 14 amino acids. CDR3 DNA: TGTGCCAGCAGTTTCCCGGGACAGGGGCAAAAGGTGTACTTC. Its protein is CASSFPGQGQKVYF.

This clonotype was seen repeatedly, ten times or more. The gene calls are TRBV18 and TRBJ1-2; 9 nucleotides align to TRBD1. There are 15 residues in the CDR3. Germline V gives CDR1 KGHSH, CDR2 LQKENI. The ends lost 2 bases at V and 3 bases at J; junction bases unmatched: 4. CDR3 DNA sequence: TGTGCCAGCTCACCAGGGGACAGGGCTGACTATGGCTACACCTTC. Its protein product is CASSPGDRADYGYTF.

This clonotype has just a few counts. The chain carries TRBV27 and TRBJ1-1; D not certain. The length of the CDR3 is 14 residues. Germline V gene data show CDR1 as MNHEY and CDR2 as SMNVEV (reference sequence). V was pared by 4 bases and J by 4 bases, with 13 bases between. The CDR3 here is CASSYSGFSTEAFF. In DNA, the CDR3 is TGTGCCAGCAGTTACAGTGGCTTTAGCACTGAAGCTTTCTTT.

Many counts were recorded for this clonotype. The CDR3 protein is CASSSPRGVAGGPEQYF. The CDR3 DNA follows: TGTGCCAGCAGCTCCCCCCGGGGGGTAGCGGGAGGGCCCGAGCAGTACTTC. This chain joins TRBV7-6 and TRBJ2-7, with 11 nucleotides matching TRBD2. Germline CDR1 and CDR2: SGHVS and FNYEAQ. This CDR3 comprises 17 residues. The V gene end was trimmed by 4 bases and the J gene end by 6 bases; junction bases not matched to a gene: 14.

This chain connects TRBV3-1 to TRBJ2-2, with TRBD2 matching over 7 bases. The V segment lost 4 bases and the J segment 3 bases; nucleotides outside the gene matches: 2. The CDR3 spans 14 residues. Germline CDR1 LGHDT, CDR2 YNNKEL (reference sequence). In DNA, the CDR3 is TGTGCCAGCAGCCGGGGGAGGGACACCGGGGAGCTGTTTTTT. Translating gives CASSRGRDTGELFF.

A note on this clonotype: This could be a read error, since a much larger clone is one nucleotide away. The V call is TRBV11-3, the J call TRBJ2-4; TRBD2 agrees at 11 bases. V was clipped by 3 bases and J by 13 bases; unmatched bases: 11. CDR3 length: 15 residues. Germline lookup yields CDR1 SGHNT and CDR2 YENEEA. CDR3 in DNA: TGTGCCAGCAGCTTCTCTAGCGGGGGGACCTATGAGCAGTACTTC. It translates to CASSFSSGGTYEQYF.

Comment on this clonotype: The junction and the germline gene differ at one end; a read error may be behind it. This chain links TRBV20-1 with TRBJ2-5, with D possibly matching TRBD2 (6 bases). Germline CDR1 DFQATT, CDR2 SNEGSKA (reference sequence). The CDR3 sequence is 15 residues long. The CDR3 here is CSARPRGRPGETQHF. The CDR3 DNA sequence: TGCAGTGCTAGACCCAGAGGCAGGCCGGGGGAGACCCAGCACTTC.

This clonotype showed up just a few times. The chain is built from TRBV5-5 and TRBJ1-4; unclear D gene. CDR3 size: 12 residues. The germline gives CDR1 SGHKS, CDR2 YYEKEE (reference sequence). Trimming left V 4 bases short and J 8 bases short, with 9 bases between. The CDR3, as DNA: TGTGCCAGCAGCACCCTCGGGGAAAAACTGTTTTTT. Protein product: CASSTLGEKLFF.